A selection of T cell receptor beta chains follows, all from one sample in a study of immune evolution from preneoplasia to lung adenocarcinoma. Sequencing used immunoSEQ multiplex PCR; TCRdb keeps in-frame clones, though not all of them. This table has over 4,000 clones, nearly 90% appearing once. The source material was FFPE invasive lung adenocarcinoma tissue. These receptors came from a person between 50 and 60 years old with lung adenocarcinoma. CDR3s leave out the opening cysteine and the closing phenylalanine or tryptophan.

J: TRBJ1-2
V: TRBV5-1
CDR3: ASSLDRWNGYT

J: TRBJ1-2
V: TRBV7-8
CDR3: ASSLGGFDYGYT

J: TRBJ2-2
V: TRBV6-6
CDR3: ASSYNKAAALF

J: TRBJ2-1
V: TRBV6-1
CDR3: ASRPGTGDYNEQF

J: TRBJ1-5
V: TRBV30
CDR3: AWSVQGAWQPQH

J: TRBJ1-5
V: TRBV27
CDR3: ASKEQGIRQPQH

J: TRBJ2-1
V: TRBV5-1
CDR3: ASSLDWGASYNEQF

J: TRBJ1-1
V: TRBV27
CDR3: ASTEGFNTEAF

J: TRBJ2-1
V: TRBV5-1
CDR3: ASSLGLAGVGYEQF

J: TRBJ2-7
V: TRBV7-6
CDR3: ASSLAGSEQY

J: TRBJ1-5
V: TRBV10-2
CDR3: ASNRGEGQPQH

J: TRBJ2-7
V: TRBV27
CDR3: ASSKRTSDAYEQY

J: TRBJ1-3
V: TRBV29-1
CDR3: SVDSVSGNTIY

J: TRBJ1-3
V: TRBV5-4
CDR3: ASSSNRPSSGNTIY

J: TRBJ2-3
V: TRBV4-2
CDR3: ASSQDLSRDGADTQY

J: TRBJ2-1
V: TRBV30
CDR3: AWSVLEGYNEQF

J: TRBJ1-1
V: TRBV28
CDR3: ASSLWNTEAF

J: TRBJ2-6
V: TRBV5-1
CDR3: ASRGLEGGANVLT

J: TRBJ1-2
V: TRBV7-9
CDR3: ASSLGDRGGYT

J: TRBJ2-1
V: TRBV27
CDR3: ASRARRGLHNEQF

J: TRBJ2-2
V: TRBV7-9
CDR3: ASSLGRDRYTGELF

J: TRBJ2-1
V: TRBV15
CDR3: ATAEERPYNEQF

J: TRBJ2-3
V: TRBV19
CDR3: ASTPASGVRTDTQY

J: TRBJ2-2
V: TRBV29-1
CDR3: SVGGLSTGELF